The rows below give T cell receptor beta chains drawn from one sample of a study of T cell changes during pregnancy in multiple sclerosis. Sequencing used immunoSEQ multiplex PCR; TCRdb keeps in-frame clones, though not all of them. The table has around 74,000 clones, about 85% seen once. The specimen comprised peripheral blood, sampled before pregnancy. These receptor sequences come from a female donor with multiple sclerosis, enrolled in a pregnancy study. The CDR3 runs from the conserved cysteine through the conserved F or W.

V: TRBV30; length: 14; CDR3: CAWKAGRGKTEAFF
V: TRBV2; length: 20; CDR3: CASSLFLGLAGAVGTDTQYF
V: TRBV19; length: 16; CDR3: CASSIAPGTGYSPLHF
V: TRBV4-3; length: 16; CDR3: CASSQGTGGAYNEQFF
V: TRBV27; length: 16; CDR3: CATRDGTGTSYYGYTF
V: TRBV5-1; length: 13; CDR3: CASQRGRDTEAFF
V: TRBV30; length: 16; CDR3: CAWIPNPPGQGKEQYF
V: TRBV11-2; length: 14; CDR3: CASSFQDSQETQYF
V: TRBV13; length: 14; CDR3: CASSSGQTSYEQYF
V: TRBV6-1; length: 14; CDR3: CASSEVAVFGGYTF
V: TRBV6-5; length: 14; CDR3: CASSYGGGGQPQHF
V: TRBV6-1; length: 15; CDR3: CASSEPSQNTGELFF
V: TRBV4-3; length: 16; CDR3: CASSQEVTGLNGGYTF
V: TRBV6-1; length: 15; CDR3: CASSQPHKQGNEQYF
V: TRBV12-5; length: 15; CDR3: CASGRNSGGPYEQYF
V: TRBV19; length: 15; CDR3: CASSIPGFGNQPQHF
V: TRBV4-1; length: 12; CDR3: CASSHNGDEQFF
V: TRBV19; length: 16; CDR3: CASRINAGAAGNTIYF
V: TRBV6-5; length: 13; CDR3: CASSYSRVYEQYF
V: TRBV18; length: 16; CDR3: CASSRGGTGSGNTIYF
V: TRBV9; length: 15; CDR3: CASSALGTPQETQYF
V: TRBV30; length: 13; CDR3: CAWSLQGIQPQHF
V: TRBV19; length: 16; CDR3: CASSKYLTGGGQPQHF
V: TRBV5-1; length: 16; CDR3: CASSPSTGGGGYEQYF
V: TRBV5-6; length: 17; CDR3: CASSLYWGPSGANVLTF
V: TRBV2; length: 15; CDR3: CASNGGTGANTEAFF
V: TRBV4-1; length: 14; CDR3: CASSQGARDTEAFF
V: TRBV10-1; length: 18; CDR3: CASSESMFRAENTGELFF
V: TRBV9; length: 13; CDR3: CASSVGITDTQYF